This T cell receptor beta chain was retrieved from a study of T cells after posttransplantation cyclophosphamide (dated by TCRdb to about 2016). As for the study more broadly: Using TRB sequencing, the study followed how the T cell repertoire rebuilt after myeloablative bone marrow transplantation with posttransplantation cyclophosphamide given as GVHD prophylaxis. TRB sequencing was also done on up to about 3 additional blood samples from 2 to 5.2 years after transplant in 3 patients, and on pretransplant blood from several patients. Public TRB sequences were compared against a database of over 3,000 sequences linked to responses to pathogens, tumor antigens, self-antigens and alloantigens. Samples from 30 to 35 PTCy-treated patients, along with samples from about 16 of their related bone marrow donors, underwent antigen receptor sequencing. Because TRA and TRB clonality correlated tightly in some 10 samples, the subsequent TCR analyses were limited to TRB only. Blood from all 35 or so PTCy patients with 1-year posttransplant specimens was subjected to TRB sequencing. Broad study findings and their caveats: The TRB repertoires of T cells infiltrating skin or GI tract showed only limited overlap with the TRB repertoires of T cells in blood. Donor-recipient similarity was low at 1-2 months but rose over the first year, and later blood repertoires were often dominated by donor CD8+ memory clones. Across some 45 patients, TRB clonality was highly associated with recipient CMV seropositivity and CMV reactivation, and PTCy diversity was similar to diversity in CNI/methotrexate controls.

TRB sequencing used genomic DNA with the immunoSEQ assay at survey resolution or the hsTCRB kit. As for the authors' bioinformatics: The immunoSEQ software was used for initial read processing, and the LymphoSeq R package was used for repertoire analyses. For each TRB dataset, clonality was calculated as 1 minus normalized Shannon entropy, and the Gini coefficient was computed as well. Phenotypes of unsorted samples were inferred by mapping TRB sequences from sorted subsets of the recipient or donor onto the same recipient's unsorted samples. TCRdb provides this immuneACCESS table in a form limited to in-frame rearrangements. Some clones are lacking; in checked studies, under half of them reflect an unresolved V gene, and why the rest are absent is not known. V, J and clone size are those of that table, while D and trimming were read from the DNA. For this sample the table gives several thousand clones, of which 73% were detected only once. About half of the sample is in the top ten clones.

This clone is a singleton in its sample. Its antigen is not yet known. Base-call qualities are not available, and no considerably larger clone is one nucleotide away. A control cohort of about a dozen patients who had been given myeloablative marrow transplants with methotrexate plus a calcineurin inhibitor was sampled 1 year after transplant. Peripheral blood and bone marrow mononuclear cells were isolated by Ficoll-Hypaque density centrifugation and cryopreserved. The sample in question was PBMCs, obtained around 290 days after allogeneic stem cell transplant with calcineurin inhibitor and methotrexate. The sequence was obtained from a female patient aged 45-65 years who received an allogeneic stem cell transplant from an unrelated donor, was CMV-positive, and had acute and chronic GVHD. Some T cells may have been brought in with the graft after a transplant.

This receptor carries the CDR3 CASSIVRQGLAANEQFF. In nucleotide form, the sequence is TGTGCCAGTAGTATAGTACGTCAGGGACTAGCGGCCAATGAGCAGTTCTTC. The sequence links TRBV19 to TRBJ2-1, with 11 middle bases fitting TRBD2. The germline V gene (reference sequence) sets CDR1 to LNHDA and CDR2 to SQIVND. Inclusive of the bounding cysteine and phenylalanine, the CDR3 is 17 residues long. Just CDR3 DNA is preserved here, 51 bases in frame from base 1. Trimming leaves V shorter by 1 base and J shorter by 6 bases, with the junction holding 8 bases beyond the gene matches.